This T cell receptor beta chain was captured in a study of early T cells in non-severe SARS-CoV-2 infection. CDR3 length: 13 amino acids. The germline CDR1 and CDR2 sequences are LGHDT and YNNKEL (reference sequence). Trimming took 4 bases from V and 8 from J, leaving 14 bases between them. This clonotype came up a few times. Molecules of cDNA were individually given unique molecular identifiers that were attached to them. TCRdb recomputed calls from the 5' RACE reads with MiXCR, one row per CDR3 protein. Here the sample spans 40,000 to 45,000 distinct CDR3 sequences, more than 9% being singletons. This receptor was obtained from an adult who was a healthcare worker with PCR-confirmed SARS-CoV-2 infection or an uninfected control (not recorded which). The sequenced sample consisted of whole blood. The V call is TRBV3-1, the J call TRBJ1-2; D call uncertain. The CDR3 coding sequence is TGTGCCAGCAGCCTCCAGCGGGGATGGGGCTACACCTTC. Translating gives CASSLQRGWGYTF.